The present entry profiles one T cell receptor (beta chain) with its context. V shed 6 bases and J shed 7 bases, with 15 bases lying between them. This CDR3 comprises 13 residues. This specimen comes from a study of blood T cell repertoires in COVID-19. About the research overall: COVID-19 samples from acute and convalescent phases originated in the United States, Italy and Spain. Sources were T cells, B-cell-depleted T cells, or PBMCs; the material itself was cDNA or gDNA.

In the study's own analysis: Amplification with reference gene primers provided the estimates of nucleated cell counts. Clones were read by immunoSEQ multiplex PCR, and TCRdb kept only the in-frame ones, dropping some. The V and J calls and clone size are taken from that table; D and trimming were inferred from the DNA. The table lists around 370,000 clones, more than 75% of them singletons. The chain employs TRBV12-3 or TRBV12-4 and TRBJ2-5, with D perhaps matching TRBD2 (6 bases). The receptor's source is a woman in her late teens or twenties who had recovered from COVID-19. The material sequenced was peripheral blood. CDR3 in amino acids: CASSGSTRRTQYF. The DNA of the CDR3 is TGTGCCAGCAGCGGGAGTACGAGGAGGACCCAGTACTTC.